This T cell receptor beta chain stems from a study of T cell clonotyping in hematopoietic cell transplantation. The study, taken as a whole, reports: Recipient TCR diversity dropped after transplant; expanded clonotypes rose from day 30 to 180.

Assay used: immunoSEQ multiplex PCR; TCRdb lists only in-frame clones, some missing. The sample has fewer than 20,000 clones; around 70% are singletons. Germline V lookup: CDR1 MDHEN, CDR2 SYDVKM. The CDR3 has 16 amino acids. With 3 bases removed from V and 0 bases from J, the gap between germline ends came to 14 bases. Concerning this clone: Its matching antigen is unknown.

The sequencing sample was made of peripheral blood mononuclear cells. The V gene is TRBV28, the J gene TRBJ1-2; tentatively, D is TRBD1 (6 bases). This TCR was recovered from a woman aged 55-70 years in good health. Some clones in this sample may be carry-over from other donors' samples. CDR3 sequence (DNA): TGTGCCAGCAGTTTCATAAGGGCAGGGGCTAACTATGGCTACACCTTC. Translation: CASSFIRAGANYGYTF.